The rows below give T cell receptor beta chains drawn from one sample of a study of T cell responses to AZD1222 COVID-19 vaccine. TCRdb's table, derived via immunoSEQ multiplex PCR, lists solely in-frame clones and lacks some. In total, the table holds around 150,000 clones. The sequenced sample was peripheral blood. Receptor source: an adult in good health. Both conserved end residues are part of each CDR3. The order of the fields is J gene, D gene, V gene, CDR3 protein, CDR3 DNA. The D gene is left open where the match is weak.

TRBJ1-2 - TRBV6-5 CASSTGTGSNYGYTF TGTGCCAGCAGTACGGGAACAGGGTCTAACTATGGCTACACCTTC
TRBJ1-5 - TRBV4-3 CASSLRQGGQPQHF TGCGCCAGCAGCCTTCGGCAGGGTGGTCAGCCCCAGCATTTT
TRBJ1-6 TRBD1 TRBV25-1 CASSGDRVSPLHF TGTGCCAGCAGTGGGGACAGGGTTTCACCCCTCCACTTT
TRBJ1-2 - TRBV2 CASSEYGLGGYTF TGTGCCAGCAGTGAATACGGGCTGGGTGGCTACACCTTC
TRBJ1-2 - TRBV5-1 CASSLAPGGYTF TGCGCCAGCAGCTTGGCCCCGGGAGGCTACACCTTC
TRBJ2-1 - TRBV13 CASSSTGYHEQFF TGTGCCAGCAGCTCCACAGGGTACCATGAGCAGTTCTTC
TRBJ1-3 TRBD1 TRBV5-1 CASSLTLSTGEAGNTIYF TGCGCCAGCAGCTTGACTCTATCGACAGGGGAGGCTGGAAACACCATATATTTT
TRBJ2-3 TRBD2 TRBV27 CASSFRGGDTQYF TGTGCCAGCAGTTTCCGGGGAGGGGATACGCAGTATTTT
TRBJ1-1 - TRBV19 CASSAGDNTEAFF TGTGCCAGTAGCGCTGGGGATAACACTGAAGCTTTCTTT
TRBJ1-3 - TRBV20-1 CSASNSPSGNTIYF TGCAGTGCTAGTAACTCGCCCTCTGGAAACACCATATATTTT
TRBJ1-1 TRBD1 TRBV3-1/TRBV3-2 CASSQPEDRGVTEAFF TGTGCCAGCAGCCAACCTGAAGACAGGGGAGTCACTGAAGCTTTCTTT
TRBJ2-1 TRBD1 TRBV15 CATSRPGTGDYNEQFF TGTGCCACCAGCAGACCCGGGACAGGGGACTACAATGAGCAGTTCTTC
TRBJ2-1 TRBD2 TRBV5-4 CASSLDPGRDDEQFF TGTGCCAGCAGCTTGGACCCCGGGAGGGACGATGAGCAGTTCTTC
TRBJ1-2 TRBD1 TRBV2 CASSLATGGKSNGYTF TGTGCCAGCAGCCTAGCAACAGGGGGTAAATCTAATGGCTACACCTTC
TRBJ2-5 - TRBV5-1 CASSPYVQGPQETQYF TGCGCCAGCAGTCCCTACGTGCAGGGTCCTCAAGAGACCCAGTACTTC
TRBJ1-4 - TRBV15 CATSRDPMANEKLFF TGTGCCACCAGCAGAGATCCGATGGCTAATGAAAAACTGTTTTTT
TRBJ1-5 - TRBV19 CASSIPRGTLDQPQHF TGTGCCAGTAGTATCCCCAGGGGCACCCTAGATCAGCCCCAGCATTTT
TRBJ1-6 - TRBV7-8 CASSLALINSPLHF TGTGCCAGCAGCTTAGCGCTAATTAATTCACCCCTCCACTTT
TRBJ2-5 - TRBV12-5 CASGLGRNQGRPGGETQYF TGTGCTAGTGGTTTGGGAAGAAACCAGGGACGGCCCGGCGGGGAGACCCAGTACTTC
TRBJ1-4 - TRBV25-1 CASSAAEKLFF TGTGCCAGCAGTGCGGCTGAAAAACTGTTTTTT
TRBJ1-5 - TRBV15 CATSKRRPGANQPQHF TGTGCCACCAGCAAAAGAAGGCCCGGAGCCAATCAGCCCCAGCATTTT
TRBJ1-1 - TRBV5-1 CASTLDGLNTEAFF TGCGCCAGCACCTTGGACGGTTTGAACACTGAAGCTTTCTTT
TRBJ1-3 - TRBV7-9 CASSFAGTRVGNTIYF TGTGCCAGCAGCTTTGCCGGGACAAGGGTCGGAAACACCATATATTTT
TRBJ1-2 TRBD1 TRBV29-1 CSVTGTAESPYGYTF TGCAGCGTTACCGGGACAGCGGAGTCCCCATATGGCTACACCTTC
TRBJ2-5 - TRBV5-1 CASSLARGETQYF TGCGCCAGCAGCTTGGCCCGGGGGGAGACCCAGTACTTC
TRBJ1-1 - TRBV19 CASSTYRGGALGTEAFF TGTGCCAGTTCGACTTATCGGGGAGGGGCATTGGGCACTGAAGCTTTCTTT